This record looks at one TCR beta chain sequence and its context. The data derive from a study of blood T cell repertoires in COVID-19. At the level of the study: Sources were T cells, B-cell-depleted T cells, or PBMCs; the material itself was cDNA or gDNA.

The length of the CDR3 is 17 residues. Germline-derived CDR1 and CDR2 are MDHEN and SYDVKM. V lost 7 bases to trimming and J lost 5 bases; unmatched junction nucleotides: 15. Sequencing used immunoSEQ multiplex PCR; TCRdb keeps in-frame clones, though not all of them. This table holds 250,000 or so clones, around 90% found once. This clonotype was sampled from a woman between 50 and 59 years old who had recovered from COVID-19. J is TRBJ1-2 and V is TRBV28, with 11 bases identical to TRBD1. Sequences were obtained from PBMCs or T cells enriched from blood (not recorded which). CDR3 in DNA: TGTGCCAGCATTCCAAATCCGGGACAGGGGGTCGGTTATGGCTACACCTTC. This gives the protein CASIPNPGQGVGYGYTF.